This TCR beta chain was obtained from a study of cytomegalovirus exposure and HLA in healthy donors. Broader study findings: Sequencing likely produced, as an artifact, a cluster of highly shared sequence variants.

13 Jbeta primers and 60 Vbeta primers were used for the PCR. Clones were sequenced by immunoSEQ multiplex PCR, and TCRdb holds only the in-frame ones, with some missing. The sample shows approximately 290,000 clones, 75% to 85% of them seen only once. The donors were healthy bone marrow donors. Comments on this clone: What it binds is not known.

The sample comprised PBMCs. This receptor was identified in a girl aged 2-10 years in good health and CMV-seronegative.

The CDR3 DNA reads TGCAGCGTTGCACCCCAGGGGACCTACGAGCAGTACTTC. It yields the protein CSVAPQGTYEQYF. The V gene is TRBV29-1, the J gene TRBJ2-7, with D perhaps matching TRBD1 (6 bases). V was shortened by 4 bases and J by 2 bases, with 12 bases between the two germline ends. There are 13 residues in the CDR3. Germline assignment: CDR1 SQVTM and CDR2 ANQGSEA.